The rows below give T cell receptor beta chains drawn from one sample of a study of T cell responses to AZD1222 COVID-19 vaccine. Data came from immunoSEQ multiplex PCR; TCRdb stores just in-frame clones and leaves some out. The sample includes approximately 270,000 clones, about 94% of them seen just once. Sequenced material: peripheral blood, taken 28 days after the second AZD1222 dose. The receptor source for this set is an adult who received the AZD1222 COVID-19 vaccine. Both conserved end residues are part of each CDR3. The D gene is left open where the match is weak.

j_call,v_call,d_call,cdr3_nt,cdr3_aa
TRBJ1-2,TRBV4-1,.,TGCGCCAGCAGCCACGAAGGGGGCTACACCTTC,CASSHEGGYTF
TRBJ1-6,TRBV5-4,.,TGTGCCAGCAGCCTGGGTACAGGGCCCCTAACCTATAATTCACCCCTCCACTTT,CASSLGTGPLTYNSPLHF
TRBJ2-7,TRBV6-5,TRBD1,TGTGCCACCTCAGGGGGACAGGGGGTAAACGAGCAGTACTTC,CATSGGQGVNEQYF
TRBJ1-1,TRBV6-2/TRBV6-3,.,TGTGCCAGCAGTTACAGGCGAGGCGCGGGCACTGAAGCTTTCTTT,CASSYRRGAGTEAFF
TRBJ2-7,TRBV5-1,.,TGCGCCAGCAGCTTGGCAAGCGGCGCCTACGAGCAGTACTTC,CASSLASGAYEQYF
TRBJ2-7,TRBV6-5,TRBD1,TGTGCCAGCAGCTTGCAGGACAGGGGCTACGAGCAGTACTTC,CASSLQDRGYEQYF
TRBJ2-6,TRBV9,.,TGTGCCAGCAGCGTAGAGACGCTTAGCTCTGGGGCCAACGTCCTGACTTTC,CASSVETLSSGANVLTF
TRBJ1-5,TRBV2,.,TGTGCCAGCAGTGTAGAGCTTGCCGGGAGCAATCAGCCCCAGCATTTT,CASSVELAGSNQPQHF
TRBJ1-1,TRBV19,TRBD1,TGTGCCAGTAGTCTCGGGACAGGGCTGAGGGGTGAAGCTTTCTTT,CASSLGTGLRGEAFF
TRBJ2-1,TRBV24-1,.,TGTGCCACCAGTGAGCCCACAAATACCTACAATGAGCAGTTCTTC,CATSEPTNTYNEQFF
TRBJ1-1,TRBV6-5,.,TGTGCCAGCAGTTACTCGATGGGGGCCAGGGAAGCTTTCTTT,CASSYSMGAREAFF
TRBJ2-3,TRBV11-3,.,TGTGCCAGCAGCTTAGGGCAGACAGATACGCAGTATTTT,CASSLGQTDTQYF